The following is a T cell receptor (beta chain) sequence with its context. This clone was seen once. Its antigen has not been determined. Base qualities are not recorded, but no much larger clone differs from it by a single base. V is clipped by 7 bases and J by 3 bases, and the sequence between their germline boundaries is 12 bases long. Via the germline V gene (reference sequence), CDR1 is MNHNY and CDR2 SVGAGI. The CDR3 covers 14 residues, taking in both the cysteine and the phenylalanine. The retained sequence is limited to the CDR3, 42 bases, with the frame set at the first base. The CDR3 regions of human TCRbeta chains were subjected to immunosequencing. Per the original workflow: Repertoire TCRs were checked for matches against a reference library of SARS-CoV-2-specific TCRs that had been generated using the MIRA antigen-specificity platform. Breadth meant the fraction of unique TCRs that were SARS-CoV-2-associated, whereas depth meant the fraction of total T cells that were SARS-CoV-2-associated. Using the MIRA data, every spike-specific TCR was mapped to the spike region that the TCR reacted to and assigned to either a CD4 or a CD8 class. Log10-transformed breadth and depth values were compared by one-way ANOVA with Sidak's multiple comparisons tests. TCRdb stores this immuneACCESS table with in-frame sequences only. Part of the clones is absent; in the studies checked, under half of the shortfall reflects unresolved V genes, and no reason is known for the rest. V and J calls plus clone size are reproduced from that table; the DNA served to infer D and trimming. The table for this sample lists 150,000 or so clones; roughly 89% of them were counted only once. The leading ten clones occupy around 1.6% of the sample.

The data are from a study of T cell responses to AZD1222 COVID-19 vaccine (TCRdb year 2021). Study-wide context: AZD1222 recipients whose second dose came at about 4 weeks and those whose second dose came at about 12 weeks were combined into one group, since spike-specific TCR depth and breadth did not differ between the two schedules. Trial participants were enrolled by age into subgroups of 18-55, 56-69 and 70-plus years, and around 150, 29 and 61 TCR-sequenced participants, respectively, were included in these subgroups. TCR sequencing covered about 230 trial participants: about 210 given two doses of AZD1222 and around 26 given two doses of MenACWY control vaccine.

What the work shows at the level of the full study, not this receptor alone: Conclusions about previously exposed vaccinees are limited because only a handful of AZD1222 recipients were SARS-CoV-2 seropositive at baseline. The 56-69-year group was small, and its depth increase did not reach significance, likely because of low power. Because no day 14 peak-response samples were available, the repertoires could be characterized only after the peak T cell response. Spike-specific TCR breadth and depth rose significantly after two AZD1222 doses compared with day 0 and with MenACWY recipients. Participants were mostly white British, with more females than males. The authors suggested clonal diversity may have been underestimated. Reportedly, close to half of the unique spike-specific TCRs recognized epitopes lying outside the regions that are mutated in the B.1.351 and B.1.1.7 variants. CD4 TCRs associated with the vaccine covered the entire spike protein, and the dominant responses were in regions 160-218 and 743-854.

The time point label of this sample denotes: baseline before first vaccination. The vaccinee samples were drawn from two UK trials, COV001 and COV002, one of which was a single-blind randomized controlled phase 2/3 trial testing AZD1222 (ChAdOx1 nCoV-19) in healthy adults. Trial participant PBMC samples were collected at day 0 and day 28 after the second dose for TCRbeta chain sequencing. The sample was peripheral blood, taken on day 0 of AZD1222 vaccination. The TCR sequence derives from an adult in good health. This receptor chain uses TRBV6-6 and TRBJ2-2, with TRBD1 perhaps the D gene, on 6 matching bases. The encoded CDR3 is CASNPRQDTGELFF. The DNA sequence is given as TGTGCCAGCAACCCCAGACAGGACACCGGGGAGCTGTTTTTT.